Reported below is one T cell receptor (beta chain). The target antigen is unknown. Donors in the study were healthy people who gave bone marrow. The record originates from a study of cytomegalovirus exposure and HLA in healthy donors. Study background: A data release that came early held some 84 million unique TCRs from HLA-typed donors. Study results and limitations: Later genetic work tied a missense DCLRE1C variant to beta-chain V and J trimming. It was reported in a later analysis that an Asian-associated ancestry cluster showed fewer N-insertions than the approximately 700-donor mean.

PCR used 60 Vbeta primers and 13 Jbeta primers. Sequencing was performed with immunoSEQ multiplex PCR; in TCRdb, only in-frame clones are kept and a portion is missing. The sample data list 150,000 to 200,000 clones. Germline V gene data show CDR1 as SGDLS and CDR2 as YYNGEE. The junction had 13 bases not matched to a gene; V was cut back by 2 bases and J by 0 bases. The CDR3 is 18 amino acids. This receptor was identified in a man aged 25 to 45 in good health and CMV-seronegative. The sequenced sample was PBMCs. V usage is TRBV9 and J usage is TRBJ2-7; TRBD1 matches at 8 bases. DNA of the CDR3: TGTGCCAGCAGCGTCCAACCTACCGGGACAGGCTACTCCTACGAGCAGTACTTC. Translating it yields CASSVQPTGTGYSYEQYF.